The entry below gives a single TCR beta chain sequence along with its context. No antigen is known for it. The sample comes from a study of siplizumab effects on memory and regulatory T cells. Findings and limits, study-wide: There appeared to be greater diversity in naive T cells than in memory cells, and naive T cells seemed major contributors to the alloresponse. Many proliferating CD4+ or CD8+ clones remained unclassified. Roughly 80-97% of them could not be assigned either a naive or a memory phenotype. Tregs proliferating in siplizumab cultures lacked confirmation of their suppressive function.

Using immunoSEQ multiplex PCR, the repertoire was profiled, and TCRdb retains in-frame clones only, with some absent. The repertoire has over 65,000 clones, approximately 93% of them found once; the top ten carry 5%. Input material: CD8+ T cells sorted from blood. The sequence derives from a human donor in good health.

CDR3 DNA sequence: TGTGCCAGCACTAGGGAGACTAATGAAAAACTGTTTTTT. The encoded protein is CASTRETNEKLFF. The chain combines TRBV7-9 with TRBJ1-4; D gene unclear. Per germline, CDR1 SEHNR and CDR2 FQNEAQ (reference sequence). Trimming stripped 7 bases from V and 2 bases from J, with 8 bases between. The CDR3 consists of 13 residues.